The entry that follows covers one TCR beta chain sequence. Its specificity is not known. This sample stems from a study of cytomegalovirus exposure and HLA in healthy donors. Overall study findings and caveats: No immune exposure information besides CMV serostatus was available.

The study ran its PCR with 60 Vbeta and 13 Jbeta primers. This table comes from immunoSEQ multiplex PCR, and its TCRdb copy is limited to in-frame clones, with some not included. This sample carries tens of thousands of clones, less than 85% of them seen once, and the ten largest clones take roughly 8%. The CDR3 covers 14 residues. Trimming removed 2 bases from V and 4 bases from J, with 12 bases in between. Germline loops: CDR1 SGHDT, CDR2 YYEEEE. What was sequenced was PBMCs. The rearrangement links TRBV5-6 to TRBJ1-2; D remains unclear. The clonotype comes from a young man in good health and CMV-seropositive. CDR3 sequence reads: CASSFQRVGYGYTF. The CDR3 nucleotides are TGTGCCAGCAGCTTCCAGAGGGTCGGCTATGGCTACACCTTC.